This is a list of T cell receptor beta chains from one sample in a study of T cells in Graves' hyperthyroidism and ophthalmopathy. In TCRdb, the multiplex PCR reads were re-called with MiXCR into one record per CDR3 protein. The repertoire has 380,000 or so distinct CDR3 sequences, about 20% of them found once; the top ten carry around 3.4%. Material: blood. The receptors come from a young woman with Graves' hyperthyroidism. Each CDR3 is given with its conserved first and last residue. The order of the fields is clone size, J gene, D gene, V gene, CDR3 protein, CDR3 DNA. The D gene is left open where the match is weak. A row's size may be missing; if present it is once, few, many or a size class.

few,TRBJ1-3,TRBD1,TRBV4-1,CASSQGRGRRRSGNTIYF,TGCGCCAGCAGCCAAGGCAGGGGGCGCAGACGCTCTGGAAACACCATATATTTT
many,TRBJ1-1,TRBD1,TRBV27,CASRGTGNTEAFF,TGTGCCAGCAGGGGGACAGGGAACACTGAAGCTTTCTTT
-,TRBJ1-2,TRBD1,TRBV12-3/TRBV12-4,CASIPGTGGEGNYGYTF,TGTGCCAGCATCCCCGGGACAGGGGGCGAGGGCAACTATGGCTACACCTTC
many,TRBJ1-5,-,TRBV19,CASSITGSDNQPQHF,TGTGCCAGTAGTATAACGGGTTCGGACAATCAGCCCCAGCATTTT
many,TRBJ2-7,-,TRBV20-1,CSARGEQGGVYEQYF,TGCAGTGCTAGAGGAGAACAGGGTGGGGTCTACGAGCAGTACTTC
many,TRBJ2-5,-,TRBV20-1,CSAREGAGAQETQYF,TGCAGTGCTAGAGAAGGGGCGGGGGCCCAAGAGACCCAGTACTTC
many,TRBJ2-7,TRBD1,TRBV15,CATSRSGTGGYEQYF,TGTGCCACCAGCAGATCCGGGACAGGGGGCTACGAGCAGTACTTC
-,TRBJ1-1,-,TRBV6-1,CASRFVLDTEAFF,TGTGCCAGCAGGTTTGTGTTGGACACTGAAGCTTTCTTT
few,TRBJ1-3,-,TRBV6-1,CASSISRDAGNTIYF,TGTGCCAGCAGCATCAGCAGGGATGCTGGAAACACCATATATTTT
many,TRBJ2-5,-,TRBV7-3,CASSPSYQETQYF,TGTGCCAGCAGCCCCTCCTACCAAGAGACCCAGTACTTC
many,TRBJ1-2,-,TRBV12-3/TRBV12-4,CASSFGDGYTF,TGTGCCAGCAGTTTCGGAGATGGCTACACCTTC
many,TRBJ2-2,-,TRBV12-3/TRBV12-4,CASSLAGGVESRGWNTGELFF,TGTGCCAGCAGTTTAGCCGGGGGAGTTGAGAGCAGGGGATGGAACACCGGGGAGCTGTTTTTT
few,TRBJ1-3,TRBD1,TRBV3-1,CASTKRGQGIVGNTIYF,TGTGCCAGCACCAAACGGGGACAGGGGATAGTAGGAAACACCATATATTTT
many,TRBJ1-1,TRBD1,TRBV20-1,CSARAPPGQDLSDTEAFF,TGCAGTGCTAGAGCCCCCCCGGGACAGGACCTCTCGGACACTGAAGCTTTCTTT
few,TRBJ1-2,-,TRBV5-4,CASSLATGRRWDYGYTF,TGTGCCAGCAGCTTGGCTACAGGGCGGAGATGGGACTATGGCTACACCTTC
many,TRBJ2-5,-,TRBV6-1,CASSEALSRVETQYF,TGTGCCAGCAGTGAAGCGCTGTCCAGGGTTGAGACCCAGTACTTC
many,TRBJ2-2,TRBD2,TRBV27,CASSGLAGGPVTGELFF,TGTGCCAGCAGTGGACTAGCGGGGGGGCCGGTCACCGGGGAGCTGTTTTTT
many,TRBJ2-2,TRBD2,TRBV20-1,CSARARLAQHTGELFF,TGCAGTGCTAGAGCCCGACTAGCTCAGCACACCGGGGAGCTGTTTTTT
-,TRBJ2-7,-,TRBV6-5,CASSYLGGSYEQYF,TGTGCCAGCAGCTACCTCGGAGGCTCCTACGAGCAGTACTTC
many,TRBJ2-3,-,TRBV6-1,CASSEGVAGTDTQYF,TGTGCCAGCAGTGAAGGGGTAGCGGGCACAGATACGCAGTATTTT
many,TRBJ1-1,-,TRBV6-2/TRBV6-3,CASTERGGNTEAFF,TGTGCCAGCACCGAAAGGGGGGGGAACACTGAAGCTTTCTTT
many,TRBJ2-5,-,TRBV11-2,CAWRGGETQYF,TGTGCCTGGAGGGGCGGGGAGACCCAGTACTTC
many,TRBJ2-5,-,TRBV6-5,CASRRVDGYQETQYF,TGTGCCAGCAGGAGAGTGGACGGATATCAAGAGACCCAGTACTTC
many,TRBJ1-2,-,TRBV2,CASILILASGYTF,TGTGCCAGCATCCTTATCCTGGCTAGCGGCTACACCTTC
many,TRBJ2-7,TRBD2,TRBV2,CAGKLATSYEQYF,TGTGCCGGGAAACTAGCGACCTCCTACGAGCAGTACTTC
-,TRBJ1-1,-,TRBV5-1,CASSLGPTFRNTEAFF,TGCGCCAGCAGCTTGGGTCCGACATTCAGGAACACTGAAGCTTTCTTT
-,TRBJ1-1,-,TRBV29-1,CSAPEQSTEAFF,TGCAGCGCCCCTGAGCAGTCCACTGAAGCTTTCTTT
many,TRBJ1-1,-,TRBV6-1,CASTLGAMNTEAFF,TGTGCCAGTACTTTAGGGGCCATGAACACTGAAGCTTTCTTT
many,TRBJ2-5,-,TRBV12-3/TRBV12-4,CASSTTGRQETQYF,TGTGCCAGCAGTACCACGGGCCGTCAAGAGACCCAGTACTTC
few,TRBJ1-6,TRBD1,TRBV3-1,CASSGGTGGSPLHF,TGTGCCAGCAGCGGGGGGACAGGGGGTTCACCCCTCCACTTT
many,TRBJ2-5,-,TRBV6-1,CASMEGAEKTQYF,TGTGCCAGCATGGAGGGGGCAGAGAAGACCCAGTACTTC
-,TRBJ1-5,-,TRBV4-1,CASSQVRGPRDQPQHF,TGCGCCAGCAGCCAAGTACGGGGGCCGAGGGATCAGCCCCAGCATTTT
many,TRBJ1-1,-,TRBV7-2,CASSLAYRRGGGTEAFF,TGTGCCAGCAGCTTAGCGTACAGGAGAGGGGGGGGCACTGAAGCTTTCTTT
many,TRBJ2-7,-,TRBV4-2,CASSQDDETGYEQYF,TGTGCCAGCAGCCAAGATGACGAGACGGGCTACGAGCAGTACTTC
many,TRBJ1-1,TRBD1,TRBV10-3,CAIRGQGGNTEAFF,TGTGCCATCAGGGGACAGGGGGGGAACACTGAAGCTTTCTTT
many,TRBJ2-5,TRBD2,TRBV6-1,CASSETLAGQETQYF,TGTGCCAGCAGTGAAACCTTAGCGGGGCAAGAGACCCAGTACTTC
-,TRBJ1-1,-,TRBV11-2,CASNLRENTEAFF,TGTGCCAGCAACTTACGAGAGAACACTGAAGCTTTCTTT
many,TRBJ1-1,-,TRBV28,CASSFIPRNTEAFF,TGTGCCAGCAGTTTTATCCCCAGGAACACTGAAGCTTTCTTT
many,TRBJ1-2,-,TRBV2,CASSVRGRAGGYTF,TGTGCCAGCAGTGTGAGAGGGAGGGCAGGTGGCTACACCTTC
many,TRBJ1-5,TRBD1,TRBV6-1,CASTRGSDHQPQHF,TGTGCCAGCACCAGGGGGTCCGACCATCAGCCCCAGCATTTT
many,TRBJ2-7,-,TRBV6-1,CASASLSWGGDEQYF,TGTGCCAGCGCGAGCTTGTCTTGGGGGGGCGACGAGCAGTACTTC
many,TRBJ1-2,TRBD1,TRBV30,CAWSTGGSATF,TGTGCCTGGAGTACAGGGGGCTCCGCCACCTTC
-,TRBJ2-7,-,TRBV6-1,CASSLDVRVGYEQYF,TGTGCCAGCAGCCTAGACGTACGGGTCGGCTACGAGCAGTACTTC
many,TRBJ1-2,-,TRBV6-1,CASSEADPYGYTF,TGTGCCAGCAGCGAGGCCGACCCTTATGGCTACACCTTC
-,TRBJ2-7,-,TRBV20-1,CSAINPDYEQYF,TGCAGTGCTATTAACCCGGACTACGAGCAGTACTTC
many,TRBJ2-5,-,TRBV29-1,CSVDRQEETQYF,TGCAGCGTTGACAGGCAGGAAGAGACCCAGTACTTC
many,TRBJ2-6,-,TRBV12-3/TRBV12-4,CASSLWTGISGANVLTF,TGTGCCAGCAGTTTGTGGACGGGAATCTCTGGGGCCAACGTCCTGACTTTC
-,TRBJ2-5,TRBD1,TRBV5-1,CASNAGTGKETQYF,TGCGCCAGCAACGCCGGGACAGGGAAAGAGACCCAGTACTTC
once,TRBJ1-2,-,TRBV6-1,CASRLRGGGYTF,TGTGCCAGCAGACTCAGGGGTGGTGGCTACACCTTC
many,TRBJ2-7,TRBD1,TRBV12-3/TRBV12-4,CASSLARDSYEQYF,TGTGCCAGCAGTTTAGCGAGGGACAGCTACGAGCAGTACTTC
many,TRBJ1-5,-,TRBV6-1,CASSETTGYDSNQPQHF,TGTGCCAGCAGTGAAACTACAGGGTATGATAGCAATCAGCCCCAGCATTTT
few,TRBJ2-5,TRBD1,TRBV27,CASSFLGQGREETQYF,TGTGCCAGCAGTTTCTTGGGACAGGGAAGGGAAGAGACCCAGTACTTC
many,TRBJ2-5,TRBD1,TRBV5-1,CASSFGQGRDAQYF,TGCGCCAGCAGTTTCGGACAGGGCAGAGACGCCCAGTACTTC
few,TRBJ2-5,-,TRBV6-4,CASSSSGLAETQYF,TGTGCCAGCAGTTCGTCGGGGCTGGCGGAGACCCAGTACTTC
many,TRBJ1-5,-,TRBV12-3/TRBV12-4,CASNPGGGVFQPQHF,TGTGCCAGCAACCCCGGGGGAGGGGTATTTCAGCCCCAGCATTTT